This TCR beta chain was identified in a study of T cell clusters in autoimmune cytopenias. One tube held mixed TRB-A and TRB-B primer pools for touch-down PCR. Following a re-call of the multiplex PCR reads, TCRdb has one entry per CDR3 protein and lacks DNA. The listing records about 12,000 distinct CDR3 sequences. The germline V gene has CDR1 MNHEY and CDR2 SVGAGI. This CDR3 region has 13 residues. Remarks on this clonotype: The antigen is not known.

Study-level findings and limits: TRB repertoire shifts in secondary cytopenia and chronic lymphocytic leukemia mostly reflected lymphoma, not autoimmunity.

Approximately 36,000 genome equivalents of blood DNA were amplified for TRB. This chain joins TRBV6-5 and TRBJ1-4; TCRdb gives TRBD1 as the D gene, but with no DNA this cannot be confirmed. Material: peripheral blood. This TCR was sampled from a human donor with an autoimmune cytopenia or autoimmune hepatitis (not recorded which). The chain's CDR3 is CASSRDINEKLFF.